The 28 T cell receptor beta chains below all came from one sample that was sequenced in a study of cytomegalovirus exposure and HLA in healthy donors. The PCR was carried out with 60 Vbeta primers and 13 Jbeta primers. Profiled with immunoSEQ multiplex PCR; TCRdb holds only in-frame clones, not every one. The sample has fewer than 250,000 clones; 60% to 80% are singletons. Sequencing input: PBMCs. All receptors come from a woman under 30 in good health and CMV-seronegative.

This chain connects TRBV7-9 to TRBJ2-1, with 12 positions matching TRBD1. CDR3 length equals 17 residues. V shed 3 bases and J 0 bases; nucleotides not matched to a gene: 3. Germline values: CDR1 SEHNR, CDR2 FQNEAQ (reference sequence). The CDR3 spells CASSLGQGAFSYNEQFF. The CDR3, as DNA: TGTGCCAGCAGCTTGGGACAGGGGGCTTTCTCCTACAATGAGCAGTTCTTC.

V usage is TRBV27 and J usage is TRBJ2-7; 7 bases align to TRBD2. This CDR3 has 19 residues. Germline V gene data show CDR1 as MNHEY and CDR2 as SMNVEV (reference sequence). V trimming: 5 bases; J trimming: 0 bases; junction bases outside the gene matches: 19. The CDR3 is CASSPHPTSVRSSSYEQYF. CDR3 nucleotides: TGTGCCAGCAGTCCTCATCCTACTAGCGTGCGGTCTAGCTCCTACGAGCAGTACTTC.

J is TRBJ1-1 and V is TRBV11-1, with 8 positions matching TRBD1. The junction had 13 bases not matched to a gene; V was cut back by 2 bases and J by 2 bases. There are 18 residues in the CDR3. CDR1 and CDR2 (germline): SGHAT, FQDESV (reference sequence). The CDR3: CASSLPWGQGASNTEAFF. The CDR3 coding sequence is TGTGCCAGCAGCTTACCCTGGGGGCAGGGGGCCAGCAACACTGAAGCTTTCTTT.

This clone was recorded only once. The chain links TRBV4-1 to TRBJ2-3; 8 bases are a match to TRBD1. Trimming took 1 base from V and 6 from J; bases not matched to a gene: 15. CDR1 MGHRA and CDR2 YSYEKL come from the germline V gene. The length of the CDR3 is 18 residues. The CDR3 sequence: CASSQAGYRQGPMDTQYF. Written as DNA, the CDR3 is TGCGCCAGCAGCCAAGCAGGGTACCGACAGGGGCCTATGGATACGCAGTATTTT.

This chain connects TRBV27 to TRBJ1-1; D is uncertain. V was pared by 4 bases and J by 1 base, with 7 bases between. The length of the CDR3 is 13 residues. The germline V gene encodes CDR1 MNHEY and CDR2 SMNVEV (reference sequence). The CDR3 protein is CASSSTENTEAFF. CDR3 nucleotides: TGTGCCAGCAGTTCCACAGAGAACACTGAAGCTTTCTTT.

This chain joins TRBV28 and TRBJ1-1; D possibly corresponds to TRBD1 (6 bases). The germline V and J ends were trimmed by 2 bases and 7 bases, with 14 bases remaining between them. CDR3 length equals 14 residues. CDR1 is MDHEN and CDR2 is SYDVKM in the germline V gene. The CDR3 spells CASSLPNRALEAFF. Written as DNA, the CDR3 is TGTGCCAGCAGTTTACCCAACAGGGCCCTTGAAGCTTTCTTT.

This clone was seen a few times. In nucleotides, the CDR3 is TGTGCCAGCAGCTCCCCAGCCGGGGCTAGCGCAGGGCAGTACTTC. Its protein product is CASSSPAGASAGQYF. The chain recombines TRBV11-2 with TRBJ2-7; TRBD2 might be the D (6 bases). The CDR3 is 15 residues long. The ends were cut back, 4 bases at V and 9 bases at J, with 22 bases in the middle. CDR1 SGHAT and CDR2 FQNNGV come from the germline V gene.

This rearrangement joins TRBV7-3 to TRBJ2-1; possible D gene TRBD2, 5 bases. The ends were cut back, 0 bases at V and 4 bases at J, with 13 bases in the middle. Germline CDR1 and CDR2: SGHTA and FQGTGA. The CDR3 runs 16 residues. DNA of the CDR3: TGTGCCAGCAGCTTAACGTTGCCCGGGATATACAATGAGCAGTTCTTC. Its protein is CASSLTLPGIYNEQFF. The whole variable domain, remainder taken from reference TRBV7-3 and TRBJ2-1, is GAGVSQTPSNKVTEKGKYVELRCDPISGHTALYWYRQSLGQGPEFLIYFQGTGAADDSGLPNDRFFAVRPEGSVSTLKIQRTERGDSAVYLCASSLTLPGIYNEQFFGPGTRLTVL.

The rearrangement joins TRBV27 to TRBJ1-1, with D perhaps matching TRBD1 (5 bases). There are 15 residues in the CDR3. Looked up from germline, CDR1 is MNHEY and CDR2 is SMNVEV (reference sequence). The germline V and J ends were trimmed by 6 bases and 0 bases, with 14 bases remaining between them. The CDR3 nucleotides are TGTGCCAGCAGGAGATTGACAGACATGAACACTGAAGCTTTCTTT. This encodes CASRRLTDMNTEAFF.

The chain employs TRBV13 and TRBJ1-1, with 12 bases identical to TRBD1. After removal of 10 bases from V and 5 bases from J, the junction contained 8 bases not matched to a gene. The CDR3 runs 14 residues. Germline values: CDR1 PRHDT, CDR2 FYEKMQ (reference sequence). The chain's CDR3 is CATGTGGRITEAFF. Here the CDR3 DNA reads TGTGCCACGGGGACAGGGGGCCGGATAACTGAAGCTTTCTTT.

The V gene is TRBV23-1, the J gene TRBJ2-7; D unresolved. TRBV23-1 is an ORF, and what it does is uncertain. V shed 3 bases and J shed 4 bases, with 10 bases lying between them. The CDR3 has 13 residues. The CDR3 sequence: CASSHLPGYEQYF. The CDR3 DNA follows: TGCGCCAGCAGTCACCTACCAGGTTACGAGCAGTACTTC.

The chain has TRBV6-5 and TRBJ2-5, with a weak D call TRBD1 (6 bases). The end of the DNA is better explained by TRBJ2-7, so the J call may be wrong. Germline CDR1 reads MNHEY; CDR2 reads SVGAGI. The CDR3 spans 14 residues. CDR3 amino acids: CASSYRDTTYEQYF. The DNA for the CDR3 is TGTGCCAGCAGTTACCGGGACACCACCTACGAGCAGTACTTC.

Points on this clone: Compared with germline, one end of the junction differs, possibly owing to a read error. V gene TRBV27 combines with J gene TRBJ2-1, with TRBD2 matching over 15 bases. Germline CDR1 and CDR2: MNHEY and SMNVEV (reference sequence). There are 12 residues in the CDR3. Here the CDR3 reads CASSTGLAGGVF. Written as DNA, the CDR3 is TGTGCCAGCAGTACCGGACTAGCGGGGGGGGTCTTC.

The count of this clone is one. The DNA of the CDR3 is TGTGCCAGTTCCCAGCGGGCGAGCTCCTACGAGCAGTACTTC. This codes for CASSQRASSYEQYF. This chain connects TRBV19 to TRBJ2-7; a weak D match, TRBD2 (6 bases). Germline CDR1 and CDR2: LNHDA and SQIVND (reference sequence). The CDR3 spans 14 residues. V lost 8 bases and J lost 0, with 14 bases in between.

The gene calls are TRBV9 and TRBJ2-1, with 13 bases fitting TRBD2. The length of the CDR3 is 15 residues. Losses at the gene ends were 3 bases for V and 8 bases for J; bases not matched to a gene: 5. Germline CDR1 SGDLS, CDR2 YYNGEE. The CDR3 coding sequence is TGTGCCAGCAGCGCCGGGACTAGCGGGGTTTATGAGCAGTTCTTC. It specifies CASSAGTSGVYEQFF.

This chain connects TRBV6-5 to TRBJ2-1; no definite D call. Germline V gene lookup returns CDR1 MNHEY and CDR2 SVGAGI. Deletions cut 6 bases from V and 2 bases from J, with 5 bases between. CDR3 size: 12 residues. The CDR3 DNA reads TGTGCCAGCAGCAGTACCTACAATGAGCAGTTCTTC. The encoded protein is CASSSTYNEQFF.

The chain is built from TRBV4-3 and TRBJ2-1, with 9 bases identical to TRBD2. V lost 4 bases and J lost 8; bases outside the gene matches: 6. Germline CDR1 and CDR2: LGHNA and YSLEER. The CDR3 totals 14 residues. The CDR3 loop is CASSRWTSADEQFF. The CDR3 DNA follows: TGCGCCAGCAGCCGCTGGACTAGCGCAGATGAGCAGTTCTTC.

This clone showed up just a few times. The J gene is TRBJ1-1, the V gene TRBV9, with a weak D call TRBD1 (6 bases). V shed 3 bases and J shed 8 bases, with 8 bases lying between them. The CDR3 spans 11 residues. Looked up from germline, CDR1 is SGDLS and CDR2 is YYNGEE. The CDR3 spells CASSAGQEAFF. Here the CDR3 DNA reads TGTGCCAGCAGCGCGGGACAAGAAGCTTTCTTT.

A single count supports this clone. At one boundary the junction diverges from the germline segment, which might be a read error. J is TRBJ2-2 and V is TRBV7-9, with a possible D match to TRBD1 (6 bases). CDR1 SEHNR and CDR2 FQNEAQ come from the germline V gene (reference sequence). CDR3 size: 16 residues. CDR3 sequence: CSSSLGQGLDTGELFF. In DNA, the CDR3 is TGTTCCAGCAGCTTAGGCCAGGGGTTAGACACCGGGGAGCTGTTTTTT.

This sequence joins TRBV2 and TRBJ2-5; weak D call: TRBD2 (6 bases). TRBJ2-7 explains the end of the DNA better; the J call may be wrong. Germline CDR1 and CDR2: SNHLY and FYNNEI. The CDR3 sequence is 15 residues long. CDR3 amino acids: CASTITLAASYEQYF. For the CDR3, the DNA is TGTGCCAGCACGATTACTTTAGCGGCCTCCTACGAGCAGTACTTC.

J is TRBJ2-3 and V is TRBV5-1, with D possibly matching TRBD2 (6 bases). CDR1 is SGHRS and CDR2 is YFSETQ in the germline V gene. V was pared by 3 bases and J by 2 bases, with 13 bases between. The length of the CDR3 is 15 residues. The CDR3 loop is CASSSSGLLTDTQYF. The CDR3 DNA follows: TGCGCCAGCAGCTCTTCGGGACTCCTCACAGATACGCAGTATTTT. Filled out from reference TRBV5-1 and TRBJ2-3, the complete variable domain reads KAGVTQTPRYLIKTRGQQVTLSCSPISGHRSVSWYQQTPGQGLQFLFEYFSETQRNKGNFPGRFSGRQFSNSRSEMNVSTLELGDSALYLCASSSSGLLTDTQYFGPGTRLTVL.

The sample holds one count of this clone. As DNA, the CDR3 is TGTGCCAGCTCACCACAGGGGATAGAGTTCTCTGAAGCTTTCTTT. It is translated as CASSPQGIEFSEAFF. The rearrangement uses TRBV18 and TRBJ1-1; D possibly corresponds to TRBD1 (5 bases). The germline gives CDR1 KGHSH, CDR2 LQKENI. V lost 1 base and J lost 6, with 15 bases in between. The CDR3 runs to 15 residues.

The J gene is TRBJ2-7, the V gene TRBV6-1; 11 nucleotides match TRBD1. CDR1 and CDR2 from the germline V gene are MNHNS and SASEGT. After removal of 0 bases from V and 4 bases from J, the junction contained 5 bases not matched to a gene. The CDR3 covers 16 residues. The CDR3 is CASSEALGTGGYEQYF. As DNA, the CDR3 is TGTGCCAGCAGTGAAGCGCTAGGGACAGGGGGTTACGAGCAGTACTTC.

The chain uses TRBV5-5 and TRBJ1-6; 7 bases line up with TRBD1. Unmatched junction bases numbered 9, after V lost 2 bases and J lost 7 bases. Germline assignment: CDR1 SGHKS and CDR2 YYEKEE (reference sequence). This CDR3 is 16 amino acids long. CDR3 in DNA: TGTGCCAGCAGCTTCGTTAAGGGGGCGAAGAATTCACCCCTCCACTTT. This translates into CASSFVKGAKNSPLHF.

The V and J genes are TRBV4-1 and TRBJ1-5; D perhaps matches TRBD1 (6 bases). The CDR3 totals 16 residues. Trimming left V 3 bases short and J 6 bases short, with 18 bases between. CDR1 MGHRA and CDR2 YSYEKL come from the germline V gene. CDR3 DNA: TGCGCCAGCAGCCAGAAGGGGGAGTCTTTTCGTCAGCCCCAGCATTTT. Protein sequence: CASSQKGESFRQPQHF.

This clone was observed a handful of times. The chain uses TRBV9 and TRBJ1-4; TRBD1 might be the D (6 bases). Trimming removed 2 bases from V and 3 bases from J, with 11 bases in between. Germline V gene data show CDR1 as SGDLS and CDR2 as YYNGEE. This CDR3 comprises 15 residues. CDR3 sequence: CASSVDRSANEKLFF. The CDR3 bases are TGTGCCAGCAGCGTGGACAGATCGGCTAATGAAAAACTGTTTTTT.

The V and J genes are TRBV10-2 and TRBJ1-3; D gene ambiguous. V lost 0 bases and J lost 4, with 4 bases in between. The germline gives CDR1 WSHSY, CDR2 SAAADI. The CDR3 is made up of 13 amino acids. The CDR3 coding sequence is TGCGCCAGCAGTGAGTCGCGGGGAAACACCATATATTTT. This gives the protein CASSESRGNTIYF.

The genes are TRBV6-5 and TRBJ1-6; 7 bases line up with TRBD1. The junction had 7 bases not matched to a gene; V was cut back by 4 bases and J by 10 bases. Germline V gene sequence: CDR1 MNHEY, CDR2 SVGAGI. This CDR3 contains 14 residues. CDR3 protein: CASSSRQGRSPLHF. The CDR3 DNA reads as TGTGCCAGCAGTTCAAGACAGGGCCGGTCACCCCTCCACTTT.